This T cell receptor beta chain was documented in a study of cytomegalovirus exposure and HLA in healthy donors. Germline V gene data show CDR1 as MDHEN and CDR2 as SYDVKM. CDR3 length: 10 amino acids. The V gene lost 6 bases and the J gene lost 6 bases, with 5 bases spanning the gap. Vbeta (60) and Jbeta (13) primers were used in the PCR. TCRdb keeps only in-frame clones here, not all; method: immunoSEQ multiplex PCR. The sample shows 120,000 to 150,000 clones, about 80% of them seen only once. The gene calls are TRBV28 and TRBJ1-2; D unclear. This clonotype was obtained from a male donor in good health and CMV-seropositive. Sequenced: PBMCs. The CDR3 here is CASRGNGYTF. CDR3 coding DNA: TGTGCCAGCAGGGGCAATGGCTACACCTTC.